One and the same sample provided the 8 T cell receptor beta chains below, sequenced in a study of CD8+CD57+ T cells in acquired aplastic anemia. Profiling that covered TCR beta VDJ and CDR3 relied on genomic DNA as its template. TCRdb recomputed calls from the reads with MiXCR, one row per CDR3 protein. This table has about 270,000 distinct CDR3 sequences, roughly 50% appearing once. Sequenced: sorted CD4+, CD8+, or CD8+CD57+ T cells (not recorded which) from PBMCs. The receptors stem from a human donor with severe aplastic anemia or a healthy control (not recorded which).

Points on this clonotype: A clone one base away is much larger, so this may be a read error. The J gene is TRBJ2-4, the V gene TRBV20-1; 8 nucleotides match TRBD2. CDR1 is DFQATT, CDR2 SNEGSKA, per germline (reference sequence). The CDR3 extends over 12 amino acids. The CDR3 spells CSAGEGRGVQYF. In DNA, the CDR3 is TGCAGTGCTGGAGAGGGGCGGGGGGTTCAGTACTTC.

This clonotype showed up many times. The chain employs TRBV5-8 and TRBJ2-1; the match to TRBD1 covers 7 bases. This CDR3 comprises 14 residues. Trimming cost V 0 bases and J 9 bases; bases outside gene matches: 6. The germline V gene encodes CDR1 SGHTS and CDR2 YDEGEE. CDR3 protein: CASSLGQGSGEQFF. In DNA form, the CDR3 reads TGTGCCAGCAGCTTGGGACAGGGAAGCGGTGAGCAGTTCTTC. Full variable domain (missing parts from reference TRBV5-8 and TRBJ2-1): EAGVTQSPTHLIKTRGQQATLRCSPISGHTSVYWYQQALGLGLQFLLWYDEGEERNRGNFPPRFSGRQFPNYSSELNVNALELEDSALYLCASSLGQGSGEQFFGPGTRLTVL.

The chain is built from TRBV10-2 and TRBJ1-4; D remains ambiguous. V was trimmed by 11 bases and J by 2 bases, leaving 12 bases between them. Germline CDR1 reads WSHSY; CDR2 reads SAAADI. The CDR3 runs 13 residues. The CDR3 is CASKPRTNEKLFF. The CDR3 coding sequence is TGCGCCTCTAAGCCAAGGACTAATGAAAAACTGTTTTTT.

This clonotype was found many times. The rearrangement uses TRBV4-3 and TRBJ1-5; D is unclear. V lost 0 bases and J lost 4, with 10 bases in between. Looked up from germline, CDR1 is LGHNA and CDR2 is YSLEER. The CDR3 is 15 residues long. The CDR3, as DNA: TGCGCCAGCAGCCAAGAGGGAAAAGAGAATCAGCCCCAGCATTTT. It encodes CASSQEGKENQPQHF.

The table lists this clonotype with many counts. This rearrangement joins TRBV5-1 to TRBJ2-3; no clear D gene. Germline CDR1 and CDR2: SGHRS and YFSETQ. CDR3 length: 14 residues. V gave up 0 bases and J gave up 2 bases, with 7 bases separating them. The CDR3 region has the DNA TGCGCCAGCAGCTTGGCCCAGCTCACAGATACGCAGTATTTT. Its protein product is CASSLAQLTDTQYF.

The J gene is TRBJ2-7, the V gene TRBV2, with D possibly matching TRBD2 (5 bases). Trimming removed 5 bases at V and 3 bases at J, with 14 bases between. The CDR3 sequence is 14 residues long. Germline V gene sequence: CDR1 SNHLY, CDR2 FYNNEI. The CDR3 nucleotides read TGTGCCAGCAGTTTATCGGGGAACCACTACGAGCAGTACTTC. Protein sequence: CASSLSGNHYEQYF. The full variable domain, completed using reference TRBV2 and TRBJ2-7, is EPEVTQTPSHQVTQMGQEVILRCVPISNHLYFYWYRQILGQKVEFLVSFYNNEISEKSEIFDDQFSVERPDGSNFTLKIRSTKLEDSAMYFCASSLSGNHYEQYFGPGTRLTVT.

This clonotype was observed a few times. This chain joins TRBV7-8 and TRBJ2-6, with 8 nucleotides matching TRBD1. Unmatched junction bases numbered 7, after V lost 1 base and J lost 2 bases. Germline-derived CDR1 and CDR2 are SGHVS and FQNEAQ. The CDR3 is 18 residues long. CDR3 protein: CASSLGSIQGAGANVLTF. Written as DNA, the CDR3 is TGTGCCAGCAGCTTAGGGTCAATACAGGGGGCTGGGGCCAACGTCCTGACTTTC.

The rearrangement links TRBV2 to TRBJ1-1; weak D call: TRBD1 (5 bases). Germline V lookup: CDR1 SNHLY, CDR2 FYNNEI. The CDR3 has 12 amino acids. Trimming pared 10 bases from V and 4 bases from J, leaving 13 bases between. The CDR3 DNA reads TGTGCCAACAAGGGAGGGACCACTGAAGCTTTCTTT. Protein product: CANKGGTTEAFF.